This is a list of T cell receptor beta chains from one sample in a study of cytomegalovirus exposure and HLA in healthy donors. Some clones are missing from TCRdb's copy, which holds only in-frame ones; the method was immunoSEQ multiplex PCR. The sample contains approximately 150,000 clones, 80% of which appear only once. Sequencing was done on a sample of PBMCs. These receptors were obtained from a man aged 30 to 39 in good health and CMV-seropositive. Each CDR3 is given with its conserved first and last residue. The order of the fields is clone size, CDR3 length, V gene, D gene, J gene, CDR3 DNA, CDR3 protein. D genes are given only for firm matches. Where a row states a size, it is once, few, many or the class of an expanded clone; other rows omit it.

few	15	TRBV2	TRBD2	TRBJ2-5	TGTGCCAGCAGCCTACTAGCGGGGAACACCGAGACCCAGTACTTC	CASSLLAGNTETQYF
once	15	TRBV9	NA	TRBJ2-1	TGTGCCAGCAGCGTAGTGGCGGGGGCGGCCAATGAGCAGTTCTTC	CASSVVAGAANEQFF
once	16	TRBV5-1	TRBD2	TRBJ2-3	TGCGCCAGCGGGACTAGCGGGGGGATGAGCACAGATACGCAGTATTTT	CASGTSGGMSTDTQYF
NA	16	TRBV29-1	TRBD1	TRBJ1-6	TGCAGCGTTGAAGACGGGACAGGGGGAGTCGGTTCACCCCTCCACTTT	CSVEDGTGGVGSPLHF
NA	14	TRBV5-6	NA	TRBJ1-1	TGTGCCAGCAGCTTGGGACAGATGAACACTGAAGCTTTCTTT	CASSLGQMNTEAFF
NA	17	TRBV27	NA	TRBJ1-1	TGTGCCAGCAGTTCCCCCGGAGGGAAGGGGAAGTCCACTGAAGCTTTCTTT	CASSSPGGKGKSTEAFF
NA	16	TRBV7-3	TRBD2	TRBJ2-1	TGTGCCAGCAGCCCAATCGGGAAGGCGGGAGGGGACGAGCAGTTCTTC	CASSPIGKAGGDEQFF
NA	14	TRBV7-2	NA	TRBJ1-1	TGTGCCAGCAGCTTAAGCATGTCGGTCACTGAAGCTTTCTTT	CASSLSMSVTEAFF
NA	17	TRBV18	TRBD1	TRBJ2-7	TGTGCCAGCTCACCACCGGCCCTTACCCAGGGGGCCTACGAGCAGTACTTC	CASSPPALTQGAYEQYF
NA	14	TRBV6-5	TRBD1	TRBJ1-2	TGTGCCAGCAGTTGGAGAGGGGGCGCCCCGGACTACACCTTC	CASSWRGGAPDYTF
NA	14	TRBV7-2	NA	TRBJ2-5	TGTGCCAGCAGCTTAGGGGCAGGGGCTGAGACCCAGTACTTC	CASSLGAGAETQYF
NA	17	TRBV9	TRBD2	TRBJ2-2	TGTGCCAGCAGCCCAGAAGGACTAGCGGGGTACACCGGGGAGCTGTTTTTT	CASSPEGLAGYTGELFF
NA	14	TRBV25-1	NA	TRBJ1-3	TGTGCCAGCAGCCCCGGGTCCTCTGGAAACACCATATATTTT	CASSPGSSGNTIYF
few	14	TRBV18	TRBD2	TRBJ2-5	TGTGCCAGCTCAGAGCGGGAGGGCCAAGAGACCCAGTACTTC	CASSEREGQETQYF
NA	15	TRBV6-4	TRBD1	TRBJ1-2	TGTGCCAGCAGTGAAGGACAGGGGACCTACTATGGCTACACCTTC	CASSEGQGTYYGYTF
NA	18	TRBV7-8	TRBD2	TRBJ2-5	TGTGCCAGCAGCCCAGGGACTAGCGGGGGTGTCTCTAAAGAGACCCAGTACTTC	CASSPGTSGGVSKETQYF
NA	18	TRBV27	TRBD2	TRBJ2-1	TGTGCCAGCAGCCTTATCGGGGCTAGCGGAGGTCGATACAATGAGCAGTTCTTC	CASSLIGASGGRYNEQFF
NA	16	TRBV27	NA	TRBJ2-1	TGTGCCAGCAGTGCCTTACTAGCAAGCTCCTACAATGAGCAGTTCTTC	CASSALLASSYNEQFF
NA	13	TRBV28	TRBD1	TRBJ2-7	TGTGCCAGCAGTCCACAGGGGTCCTACGAGCAGTACTTC	CASSPQGSYEQYF
NA	16	TRBV28	TRBD1	TRBJ2-2	TGTGCCAGCAGTCGACAGGGGGTGTATGCGTTCGGGGAGCTGTTTTTT	CASSRQGVYAFGELFF
once	14	TRBV5-1	TRBD1	TRBJ2-5	TGCGCCAGCAGCTGGGCCCGGGACAGGGAGACCCAGTACTTC	CASSWARDRETQYF
NA	12	TRBV6-5	TRBD1	TRBJ2-7	TGTGCCAGCAGCCGGACAGGGCACGAGCAGTACTTC	CASSRTGHEQYF
NA	12	TRBV6-5	TRBD1	TRBJ2-3	TGTGCCAGCAGGACAGGGGGAGATACGCAGTATTTT	CASRTGGDTQYF
NA	16	TRBV27	NA	TRBJ1-5	TGTGCCAGCAGTTTAGCCGGGGGAGACAGCAATCAGCCCCAGCATTTT	CASSLAGGDSNQPQHF
NA	14	TRBV7-9	NA	TRBJ1-1	TGTTCCAGCAGCTTAGGCCAGGAGAACACTGAAGCTTTCTTT	CSSSLGQENTEAFF
once	16	TRBV30	NA	TRBJ2-3	TGTGCCTGGAGTGTACTTGGGGCGGGACCGATTGGTACGCAGTATTTT	CAWSVLGAGPIGTQYF
NA	12	TRBV5-1	NA	TRBJ2-3	TGCGCCAGCAGCTTCGCCGCGGAACAACAGTATTTT	CASSFAAEQQYF
NA	15	TRBV5-4	TRBD2	TRBJ2-5	TGTGCCAGCAGCTTGGCCGGGACTAGCGGGGAGACCCAGTACTTC	CASSLAGTSGETQYF
NA	15	TRBV9	TRBD2	TRBJ2-3	TGTGCCAGCAGCGTTCTAGCGGGAGGCACAGATACGCAGTATTTT	CASSVLAGGTDTQYF
NA	12	TRBV7-9	NA	TRBJ2-3	TGTGCCAGCAGCTTATGGTCTAGATCACAGTATTTT	CASSLWSRSQYF
NA	13	TRBV13	NA	TRBJ1-4	TGTGCCAGCAGCAATTTGGACATCGGAAAACTGTTTTTT	CASSNLDIGKLFF
NA	14	TRBV27	TRBD1	TRBJ1-6	TGTGCCAGCAGTCCGACAGGGGCGATTTCACCCCTCCACTTT	CASSPTGAISPLHF